This entry features one T cell receptor (beta chain) sequence. What antigen it recognizes has not been identified. No quality values exist for individual bases; no much larger clone is one base distant. Relative to germline, V is missing 5 bases and J is missing 4 bases, with 14 bases of the junction outside any gene match. CDR1 and CDR2 are drawn from the germline V gene (reference sequence): GTSNPN, SVGIG. The CDR3 numbers 16 residues from cysteine through phenylalanine. Of the read, only the CDR3 DNA is kept; its 48 bases are in frame from base 1. One collaborating source in Seattle enrolled patients during active infection and followed them longitudinally through the course of disease. Each collaborating institution followed its own protocols to collect whole blood in K2EDTA tubes. Collaborator samples were shipped for TCRbeta analysis as frozen whole blood, isolated PBMCs, or DNA extracted from either sample type.

The source of the sample is a study of blood T cell repertoires in COVID-19 (TCRdb year 2020). A note on the overall study: Collaborator samples came from the United States, Italy and Spain and covered acute and convalescent phases of COVID-19. A freely available public database, intended as a resource for researchers studying the immune response to SARS-CoV-2, is where the repertoires were released. A de-identified subject ID, COVID-19 status, age in years and sex were almost always included in the sample metadata. Where available, HLA class I and class II types were taken from metadata supplied by the sample provider and were not determined by assay-based typing. The dataset comprised deeply sampled blood TCRbeta repertoires from subjects exposed to, actively infected with, or recovered from COVID-19. The samples were drawn from two sources: the first 160 participants of the ongoing ImmuneRACE study, and 1,000 to 1,500 subjects contributed by 6 global collaborators. The prospective study material was composed of cDNA or gDNA derived from T cells, B-cell-depleted T cells, or PBMCs. General conclusions and limits of the study: How much clinical and demographic metadata was included differed by source and by participant, and the metadata was provided uncurated.

TCRbeta CDR3 regions were amplified from genomic DNA by means of the immunoSEQ Assay, a bias-controlled multiplex PCR. From the authors' description of their analysis: The number of nucleated cells in each sample was estimated from the amplification of reference gene primers within the assay. To quantify the absolute abundance of each unique TCRbeta CDR3 rearrangement, sequence reads were collapsed and filtered. Productive Simpson clonality was computed per sample as the square root of Simpson's diversity index over productive rearrangements. TCRdb's version of the immuneACCESS table is confined to in-frame rearrangements and falls short of the full clone set. An unresolved V gene accounts for under half of the shortfall where checked; the remainder is of unknown origin. The DNA gave D and trimming, while V, J and clone size come from that table. The sample data list about 250,000 clones, and 70% to 90% of these were observed just once. The ten biggest clones cover under 8% of the sample.

This sequence originates from a woman under 40 with COVID-19, enrolled during active disease. The sequence joins TRBV30 to TRBJ2-3; 8 bases in between match TRBD1. Sequenced: peripheral blood. The CDR3 region: CAWDESTGGLSDTQYF. The DNA reads TGTGCCTGGGACGAAAGCACAGGGGGTTTATCAGATACGCAGTATTTT.